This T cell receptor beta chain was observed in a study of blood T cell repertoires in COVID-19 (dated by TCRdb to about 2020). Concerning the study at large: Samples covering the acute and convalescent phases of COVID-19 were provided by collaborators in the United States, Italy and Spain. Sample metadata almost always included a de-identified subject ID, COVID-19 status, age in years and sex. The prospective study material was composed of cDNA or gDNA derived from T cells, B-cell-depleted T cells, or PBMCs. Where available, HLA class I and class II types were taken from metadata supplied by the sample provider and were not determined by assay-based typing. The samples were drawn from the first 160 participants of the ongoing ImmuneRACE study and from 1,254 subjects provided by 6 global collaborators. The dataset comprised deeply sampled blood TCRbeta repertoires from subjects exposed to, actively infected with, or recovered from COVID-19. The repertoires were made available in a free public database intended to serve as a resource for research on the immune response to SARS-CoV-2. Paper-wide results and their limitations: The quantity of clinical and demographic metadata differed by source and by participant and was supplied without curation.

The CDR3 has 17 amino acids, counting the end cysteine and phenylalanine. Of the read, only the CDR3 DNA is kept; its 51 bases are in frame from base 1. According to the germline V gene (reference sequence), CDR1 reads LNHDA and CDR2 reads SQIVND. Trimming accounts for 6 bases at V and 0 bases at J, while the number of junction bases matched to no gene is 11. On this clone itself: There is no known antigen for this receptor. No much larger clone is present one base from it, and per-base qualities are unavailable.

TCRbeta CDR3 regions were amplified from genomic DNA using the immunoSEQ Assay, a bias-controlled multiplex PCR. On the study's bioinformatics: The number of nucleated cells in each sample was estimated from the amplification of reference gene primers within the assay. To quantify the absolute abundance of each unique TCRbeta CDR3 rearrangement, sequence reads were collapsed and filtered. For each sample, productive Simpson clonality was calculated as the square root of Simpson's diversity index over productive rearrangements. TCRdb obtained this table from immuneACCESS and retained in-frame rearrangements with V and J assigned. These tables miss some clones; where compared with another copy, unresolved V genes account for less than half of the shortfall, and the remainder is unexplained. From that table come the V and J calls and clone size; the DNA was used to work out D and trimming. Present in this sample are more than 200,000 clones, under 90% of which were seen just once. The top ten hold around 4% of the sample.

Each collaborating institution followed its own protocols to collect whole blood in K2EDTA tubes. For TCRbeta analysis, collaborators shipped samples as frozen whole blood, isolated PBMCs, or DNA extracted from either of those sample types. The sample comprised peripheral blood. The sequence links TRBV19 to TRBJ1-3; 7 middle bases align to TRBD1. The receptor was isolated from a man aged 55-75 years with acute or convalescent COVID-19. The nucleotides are TGTGCCAGTAGCGCCGCCTCGACAGGGCTCTCTGGAAACACCATATATTTT. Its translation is CASSAASTGLSGNTIYF.